These 10 T cell receptor beta chains share one sample of origin, sequenced in a study of Graves' ophthalmopathy and Graves' hyperthyroidism. Amplification targeted the TCR beta CDR3 regions, with RNA transcripts as the source material. HTBI primers were employed in first-round RT-PCR, then a second-round multiplex PCR followed. TCRdb reprocessed the multiplex PCR reads with MiXCR, giving one entry per CDR3 protein. Among 360,000 or so distinct CDR3 sequences listed, approximately 16% were seen once. Sequenced sample: peripheral blood. The receptors come from a woman between 18 and 30 years old with Graves' ophthalmopathy.

Ten or more counts support this clonotype. V and J are TRBV20-1 and TRBJ2-2, with 13 bases lining up with TRBD2. Per germline, CDR1 DFQATT and CDR2 SNEGSKA (reference sequence). The CDR3 consists of 17 residues. The CDR3 DNA sequence: TGCAGCGTACCCCCACTAGCGGGAGGGTCGAGCACCGGGGAGCTGTTTTTT. Translated, it gives CSVPPLAGGSSTGELFF.

The chain couples TRBV12-3 or TRBV12-4 to TRBJ1-1; 10 bases match TRBD1. CDR3 length: 16 residues. After removal of 3 bases from V and 0 bases from J, the junction contained 4 bases not matched to a gene. This CDR3 is CASSLGQGRVNTEAFF. CDR3 nucleotide sequence: TGTGCCAGCAGTTTGGGACAGGGGAGGGTGAACACTGAAGCTTTCTTT.

This clonotype was picked up many times. The chain employs TRBV7-2 and TRBJ2-5, with TRBD2 matching over 7 bases. The CDR3 extends over 15 amino acids. CDR1 and CDR2 (germline): SGHTA, FQGNSA. Trimming cost V 1 base and J 2 bases; bases outside gene matches: 4. For the CDR3, the DNA is TGTGCCAGCAGCTTAGTGGCGGGAGCACAAGAGACCCAGTACTTC. This sequence encodes CASSLVAGAQETQYF.

This clonotype was picked up many times. The chain employs TRBV5-1 and TRBJ1-6, with TRBD1 as a possible D gene (5 bases). CDR1 is SGHRS and CDR2 is YFSETQ in the germline V gene. The V end lost 7 bases, the J end lost 9 bases, and 17 bases lay between the germline ends. CDR3 length equals 14 residues. In DNA, the CDR3 is TGCGCCAGCTATACCGGGACGAAAGGTTCACCCCTCCACTTT. Encoded protein: CASYTGTKGSPLHF.

This clonotype was found many times. The chain couples TRBV30 to TRBJ1-5, with D unresolved. Germline V CDR1 and CDR2: GTSNPN, SVGIG (reference sequence). This CDR3 contains 14 residues. Deletions cut 3 bases from V and 2 bases from J, with 11 bases between. This chain's CDR3 is CAWSAGHGNQPQHF. The DNA of the CDR3 is TGTGCCTGGAGCGCGGGCCACGGCAATCAGCCCCAGCATTTT.

This clonotype was detected many times. The chain couples TRBV6-2 or TRBV6-3 to TRBJ2-5, with D unclear. V lost 5 bases and J 2 bases, leaving 12 bases between the germline ends. There are 14 residues in the CDR3. Germline-derived CDR1 and CDR2 are MNHEY and SVGEGT. The CDR3 region is CASSPPDSQETQYF. The CDR3 DNA reads TGTGCCAGCAGTCCTCCAGACTCTCAAGAGACCCAGTACTTC.

This clonotype was recorded at least ten times. The chain joins TRBV27 to TRBJ2-7; weak D call: TRBD1 (6 bases). V shed 8 bases and J shed 6 bases, with 14 bases lying between them. This CDR3 spans 12 amino acids. CDR1 is MNHEY and CDR2 is SMNVEV in the germline V gene (reference sequence). This chain's CDR3 is CASHATGSEQYF. CDR3 bases: TGTGCCAGCCACGCTACAGGGTCCGAGCAGTACTTC.

Ten or more counts support this clonotype. V is TRBV20-1 and J is TRBJ1-1, with D maybe TRBD1 (5 bases). V was trimmed by 6 bases and J by 6 bases, leaving 17 bases between them. Germline assignment: CDR1 DFQATT and CDR2 SNEGSKA (reference sequence). The CDR3 contains 13 residues. The CDR3 DNA sequence: TGCAGTGCCGCTGGGGGGGGGGACGCTGAAGCTTTCTTT. Amino acids: CSAAGGGDAEAFF.

This clonotype was seen ten or more times. The chain recombines TRBV10-3 with TRBJ1-1; 8 bases map to TRBD1. With 2 bases clipped from V and 6 bases from J, the junction kept 8 bases outside the gene matches. CDR1 is ENHRY and CDR2 is SYGVKD in the germline V gene. This CDR3 region has 15 residues. The CDR3 protein is CAISERQGAFAEAFF. The DNA of the CDR3 is TGTGCCATCAGTGAGCGGCAGGGGGCATTTGCTGAAGCTTTCTTT.

A few counts support this clonotype. This chain uses TRBV27 with TRBJ2-7; D remains unclear. The CDR3 has 12 amino acids. V was shortened by 6 bases and J by 3 bases, with 9 bases between the two germline ends. Germline loops: CDR1 MNHEY, CDR2 SMNVEV (reference sequence). The CDR3 DNA sequence: TGTGCCAGCAGGGCAGGTATCTACGAGCAGTACTTC. It codes for CASRAGIYEQYF.